These 9 T cell receptor beta chains share one sample of origin, sequenced in a study of shared clonotypes between healthy human individuals. Here immunoSEQ multiplex PCR was the method, and the copy in TCRdb shows in-frame clones only, minus some. Among roughly 2,000,000 clones listed, about 95% were seen once. In the naive CD8 group, cells lacked CD45RO and were positively selected for CCR7, so terminally differentiated effector memory CD45RA+ cells were left out. Source material: naive CD8+ T cells sorted from blood. These receptors originate from a man between 18 and 29 years old in good health.

A word on this clone: This same CDR3 is encoded by further DNA sequences in the sample. The rearrangement links TRBV9 to TRBJ1-1, with TRBD1 matching over 7 bases. The CDR3 runs 14 residues. Trimming removed 4 bases from V and 1 base from J; junction bases left unmatched: 4. From germline, CDR1 is SGDLS and CDR2 YYNGEE. CDR3 in amino acids: CASSPWTGNTEAFF. The DNA for the CDR3 is TGTGCCAGCAGCCCGTGGACAGGGAACACTGAAGCTTTCTTT.

Turning to this clone: In the same sample, other DNA sequences code for this CDR3. The J gene is TRBJ2-7, the V gene TRBV27; a weak D match, TRBD1 (6 bases). Germline V gene data show CDR1 as MNHEY and CDR2 as SMNVEV (reference sequence). This CDR3 is 14 amino acids long. Between the trimmed V and J ends, which lost 2 bases and 2 bases, there was a span of 10 bases. CDR3 sequence reads: CASSLGQGPYEQYF. The DNA for the CDR3 is TGTGCCAGCAGTTTAGGTCAGGGGCCCTACGAGCAGTACTTC.

This clone showed up just a few times. The chain carries TRBV7-9 and TRBJ1-2; 9 bases align to TRBD1. The CDR3 is made up of 13 amino acids. V lost 5 bases to trimming and J lost 8 bases; unmatched junction nucleotides: 6. Germline V CDR1 and CDR2: SEHNR, FQNEAQ (reference sequence). The CDR3 is CASSLTGGRGYTF. The CDR3 region has the DNA TGTGCCAGCAGCCTAACAGGGGGCCGGGGCTACACCTTC.

The chain uses TRBV7-9 and TRBJ2-3; D is undetermined. The CDR3 consists of 12 residues. V shed 10 bases and J shed 2 bases, with 10 bases lying between them. Per germline, CDR1 SEHNR and CDR2 FQNEAQ (reference sequence). The CDR3 spells CAIPNVTDTQYF. The CDR3 DNA reads as TGTGCCATACCCAACGTCACAGATACGCAGTATTTT.

Concerning this clone: This CDR3 is also generated by other DNA sequences in the sample. The chain uses TRBV28 and TRBJ2-5; 8 nucleotides match TRBD1. The CDR3 spans 13 residues. Germline V gene data show CDR1 as MDHEN and CDR2 as SYDVKM. V gave up 5 bases and J gave up 1 base; unmatched junction bases: 0. The CDR3 nucleotides are TGTGCCAGCAGTACAGGGGGCCAAGAGACCCAGTACTTC. Residues: CASSTGGQETQYF. Looking up the rest from reference TRBV28 and TRBJ2-5 gives the full variable domain: DVKVTQSSRYLVKRTGEKVFLECVQDMDHENMFWYRQDPGLGLRLIYFSYDVKMKEKGDIPEGYSVSREKKERFSLILESASTNQTSMYLCASSTGGQETQYFGPGTRLLVL.

The chain links TRBV5-4 to TRBJ2-2; 7 nucleotides line up with TRBD1. The CDR3 sequence is 14 residues long. Germline V gene data show CDR1 as SGHNT and CDR2 as YYREEE (reference sequence). Germline trimming cut 0 bases from V and 7 bases from J; bases unmatched to any gene: 3. The CDR3 loop is CASSLGQGHGELFF. For the CDR3, the DNA is TGTGCCAGCAGCTTGGGACAGGGTCACGGGGAGCTGTTTTTT.

This rearrangement joins TRBV7-9 to TRBJ1-2; no definite D call. V lost 5 bases and J lost 6, with 25 bases in between. Germline V gene sequence: CDR1 SEHNR, CDR2 FQNEAQ (reference sequence). This CDR3 region has 17 residues. CDR3 nucleotides: TGTGCCAGCAGCGTCCCCGGGGTAGGGTTGGAACTTGATGGCTACACCTTC. Translating it yields CASSVPGVGLELDGYTF.

The CDR3 DNA reads as TGTGCCAGCAACTACCATATGTCAACCGGGGAGCTGTTTTTT. Its translation is CASNYHMSTGELFF. This chain links TRBV9 with TRBJ2-2; D not certain. V was trimmed by 6 bases and J by 5 bases, leaving 14 bases between them. Germline-derived CDR1 and CDR2 are SGDLS and YYNGEE. The CDR3 totals 14 residues.

This chain links TRBV15 with TRBJ2-3, with D perhaps TRBD2 (6 bases). The germline V gene has CDR1 LNHNV and CDR2 YYDKDF (reference sequence). The CDR3 spans 15 residues. The V and J ends lost 3 bases and 3 bases respectively, with 13 bases between them. The CDR3 loop is CATSSPSAWTDTQYF. The CDR3 nucleotides are TGTGCCACCAGCAGCCCTAGCGCTTGGACAGATACGCAGTATTTT.